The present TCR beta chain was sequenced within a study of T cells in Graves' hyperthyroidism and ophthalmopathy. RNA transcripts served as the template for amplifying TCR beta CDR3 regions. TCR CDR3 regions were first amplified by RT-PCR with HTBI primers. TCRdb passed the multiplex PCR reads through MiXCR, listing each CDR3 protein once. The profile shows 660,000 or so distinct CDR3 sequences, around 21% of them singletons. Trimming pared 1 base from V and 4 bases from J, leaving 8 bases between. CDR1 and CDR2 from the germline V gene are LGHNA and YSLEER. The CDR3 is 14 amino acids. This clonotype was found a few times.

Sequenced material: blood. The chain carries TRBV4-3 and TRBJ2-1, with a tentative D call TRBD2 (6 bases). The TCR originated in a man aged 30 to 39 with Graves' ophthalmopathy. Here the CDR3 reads CASSQGSGYNEQFF. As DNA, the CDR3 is TGCGCCAGCAGCCAAGGAAGCGGGTACAATGAGCAGTTCTTC.